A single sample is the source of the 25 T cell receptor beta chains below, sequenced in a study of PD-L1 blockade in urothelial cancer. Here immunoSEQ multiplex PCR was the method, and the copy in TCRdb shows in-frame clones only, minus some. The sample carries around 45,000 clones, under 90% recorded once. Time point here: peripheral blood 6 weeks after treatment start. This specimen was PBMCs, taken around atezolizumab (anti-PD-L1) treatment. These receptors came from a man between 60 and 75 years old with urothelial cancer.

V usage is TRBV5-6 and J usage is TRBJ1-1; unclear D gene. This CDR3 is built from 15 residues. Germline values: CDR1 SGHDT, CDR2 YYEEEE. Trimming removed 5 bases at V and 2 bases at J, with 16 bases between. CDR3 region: CASRYSGRTNTEAFF. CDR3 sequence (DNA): TGTGCCAGCAGATACTCTGGGAGGACCAACACTGAAGCTTTCTTT.

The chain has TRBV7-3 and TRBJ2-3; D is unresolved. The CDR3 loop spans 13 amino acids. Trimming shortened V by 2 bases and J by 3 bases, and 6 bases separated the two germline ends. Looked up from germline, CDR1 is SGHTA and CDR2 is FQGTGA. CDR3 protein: CASSLQITDTQYF. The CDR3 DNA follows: TGTGCCAGCAGCTTACAAATTACAGATACGCAGTATTTT.

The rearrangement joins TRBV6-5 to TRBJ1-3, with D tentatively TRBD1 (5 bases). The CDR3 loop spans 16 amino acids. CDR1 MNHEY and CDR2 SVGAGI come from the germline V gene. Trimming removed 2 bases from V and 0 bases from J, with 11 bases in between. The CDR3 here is CASSYGAGPSGNTIYF. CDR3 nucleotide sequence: TGTGCCAGCAGTTACGGGGCAGGACCCTCTGGAAACACCATATATTTT.

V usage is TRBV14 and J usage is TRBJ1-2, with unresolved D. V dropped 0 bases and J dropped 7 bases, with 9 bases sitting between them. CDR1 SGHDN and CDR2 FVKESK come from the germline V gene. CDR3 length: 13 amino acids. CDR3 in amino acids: CASSQDEGSGYTF. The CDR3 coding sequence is TGTGCCAGCAGCCAAGATGAGGGTTCTGGCTACACCTTC.

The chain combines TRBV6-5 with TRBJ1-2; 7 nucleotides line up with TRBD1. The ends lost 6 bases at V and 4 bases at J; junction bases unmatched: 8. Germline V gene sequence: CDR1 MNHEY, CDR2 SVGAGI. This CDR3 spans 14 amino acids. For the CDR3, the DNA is TGTGCCAGCAGCCGACAGGGCGACCTCTATGGCTACACCTTC. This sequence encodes CASSRQGDLYGYTF.

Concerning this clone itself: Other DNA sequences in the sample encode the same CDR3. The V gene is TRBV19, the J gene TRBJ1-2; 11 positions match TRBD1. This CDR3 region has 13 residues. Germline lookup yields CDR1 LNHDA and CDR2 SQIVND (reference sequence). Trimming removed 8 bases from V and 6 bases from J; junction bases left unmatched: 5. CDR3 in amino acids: CASGTGGIDGYTF. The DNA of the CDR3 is TGTGCCAGTGGGACAGGGGGGATCGATGGCTACACCTTC.

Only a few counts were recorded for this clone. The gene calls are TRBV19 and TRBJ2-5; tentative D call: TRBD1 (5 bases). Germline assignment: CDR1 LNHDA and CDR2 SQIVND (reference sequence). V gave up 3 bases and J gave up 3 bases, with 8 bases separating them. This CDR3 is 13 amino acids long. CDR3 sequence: CASSMSTEETQYF. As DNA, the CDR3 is TGTGCCAGTAGTATGTCGACAGAAGAGACCCAGTACTTC. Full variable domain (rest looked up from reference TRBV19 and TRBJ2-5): DGGITQSPKYLFRKEGQNVTLSCEQNLNHDAMYWYRQDPGQGLRLIYYSQIVNDFQKGDIAEGYSVSREKKESFPLTVTSAQKNPTAFYLCASSMSTEETQYFGPGTRLLVL.

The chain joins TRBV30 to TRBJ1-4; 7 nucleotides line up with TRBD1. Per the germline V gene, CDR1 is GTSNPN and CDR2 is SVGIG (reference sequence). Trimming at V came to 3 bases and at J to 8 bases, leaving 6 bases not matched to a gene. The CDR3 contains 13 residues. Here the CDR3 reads CAWSPQGVEKLFF. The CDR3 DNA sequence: TGTGCCTGGAGCCCTCAGGGGGTGGAAAAACTGTTTTTT.

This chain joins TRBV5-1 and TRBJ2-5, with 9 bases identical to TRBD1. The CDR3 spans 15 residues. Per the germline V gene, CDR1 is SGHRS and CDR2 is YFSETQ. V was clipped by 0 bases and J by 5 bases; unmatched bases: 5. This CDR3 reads CASSLGGDRVETQYF. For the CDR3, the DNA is TGCGCCAGCAGCTTGGGCGGGGACAGGGTCGAGACCCAGTACTTC.

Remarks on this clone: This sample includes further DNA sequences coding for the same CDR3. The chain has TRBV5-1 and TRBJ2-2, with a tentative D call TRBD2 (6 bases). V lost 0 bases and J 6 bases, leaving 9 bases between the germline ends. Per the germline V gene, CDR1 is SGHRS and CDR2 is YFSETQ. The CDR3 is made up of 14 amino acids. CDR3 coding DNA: TGCGCCAGCAGCTTGGCCTCGGGGGCCGGGGAGCTGTTTTTT. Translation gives CASSLASGAGELFF.

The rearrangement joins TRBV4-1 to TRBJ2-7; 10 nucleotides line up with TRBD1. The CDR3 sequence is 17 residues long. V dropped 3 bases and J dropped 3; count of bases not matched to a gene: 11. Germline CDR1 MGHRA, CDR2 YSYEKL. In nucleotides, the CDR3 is TGCGCCAGCAGCCAGGAGACCGGGACAGGGGATTTCTACGAGCAGTACTTC. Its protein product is CASSQETGTGDFYEQYF.

The DNA of the CDR3 is TGTGCCAGCAGTGTGACTAGCAATGAAGATACGCAGTATTTT. This encodes CASSVTSNEDTQYF. This chain connects TRBV2 to TRBJ2-3, with 7 bases lining up with TRBD2. Germline CDR1 is SNHLY and CDR2 is FYNNEI. The CDR3 contains 14 residues. J was trimmed by 5 bases and V by 4 bases; bases with no gene match: 6.

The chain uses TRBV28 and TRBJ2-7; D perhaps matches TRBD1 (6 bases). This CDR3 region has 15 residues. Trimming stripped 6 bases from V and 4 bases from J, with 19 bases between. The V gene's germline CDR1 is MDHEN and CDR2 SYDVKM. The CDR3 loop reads CASRLYSGTPYEQYF. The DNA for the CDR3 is TGTGCCAGCAGGCTATATTCCGGGACACCTTACGAGCAGTACTTC.

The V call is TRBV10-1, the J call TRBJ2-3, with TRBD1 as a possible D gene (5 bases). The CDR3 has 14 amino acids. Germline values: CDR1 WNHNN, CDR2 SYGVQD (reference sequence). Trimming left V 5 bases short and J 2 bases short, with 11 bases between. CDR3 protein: CASSPGHNTDTQYF. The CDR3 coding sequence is TGCGCCAGCAGTCCAGGACACAACACAGATACGCAGTATTTT.

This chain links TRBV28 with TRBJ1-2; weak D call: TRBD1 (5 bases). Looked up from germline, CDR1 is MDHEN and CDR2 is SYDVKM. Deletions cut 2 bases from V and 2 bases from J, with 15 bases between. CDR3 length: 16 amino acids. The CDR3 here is CASSLNPGRTNYGYTF. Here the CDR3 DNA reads TGTGCCAGCAGTTTAAATCCCGGCAGGACAAACTATGGCTACACCTTC.

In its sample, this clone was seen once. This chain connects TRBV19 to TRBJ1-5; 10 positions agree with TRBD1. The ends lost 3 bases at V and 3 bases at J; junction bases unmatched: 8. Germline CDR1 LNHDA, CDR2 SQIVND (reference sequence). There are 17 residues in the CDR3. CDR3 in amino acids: CASSIGQGDDYNQPQHF. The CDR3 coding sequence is TGTGCCAGTAGTATCGGACAGGGGGATGATTACAATCAGCCCCAGCATTTT. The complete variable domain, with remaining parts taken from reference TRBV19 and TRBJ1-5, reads DGGITQSPKYLFRKEGQNVTLSCEQNLNHDAMYWYRQDPGQGLRLIYYSQIVNDFQKGDIAEGYSVSREKKESFPLTVTSAQKNPTAFYLCASSIGQGDDYNQPQHFGDGTRLSIL.

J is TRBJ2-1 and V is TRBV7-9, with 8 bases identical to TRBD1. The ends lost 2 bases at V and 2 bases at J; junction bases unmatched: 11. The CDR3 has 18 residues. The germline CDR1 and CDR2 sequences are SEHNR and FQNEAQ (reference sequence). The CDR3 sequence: CASSLPAHQGQAYNEQFF. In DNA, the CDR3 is TGTGCCAGCAGCTTACCCGCCCACCAGGGACAGGCCTACAATGAGCAGTTCTTC.

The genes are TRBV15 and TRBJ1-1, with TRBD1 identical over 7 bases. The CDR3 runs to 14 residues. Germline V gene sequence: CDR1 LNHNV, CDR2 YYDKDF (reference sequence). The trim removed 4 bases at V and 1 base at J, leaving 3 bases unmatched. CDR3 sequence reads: CATSTWTGNTEAFF. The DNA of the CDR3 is TGTGCCACCAGCACCTGGACAGGGAACACTGAAGCTTTCTTT.

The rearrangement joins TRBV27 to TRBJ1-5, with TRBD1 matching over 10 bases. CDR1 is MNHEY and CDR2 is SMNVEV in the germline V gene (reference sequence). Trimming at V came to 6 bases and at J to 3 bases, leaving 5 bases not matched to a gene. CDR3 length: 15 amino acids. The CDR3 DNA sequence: TGTGCCAGCAGAGGACAGGGGGTTGACAATCAGCCCCAGCATTTT. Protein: CASRGQGVDNQPQHF.

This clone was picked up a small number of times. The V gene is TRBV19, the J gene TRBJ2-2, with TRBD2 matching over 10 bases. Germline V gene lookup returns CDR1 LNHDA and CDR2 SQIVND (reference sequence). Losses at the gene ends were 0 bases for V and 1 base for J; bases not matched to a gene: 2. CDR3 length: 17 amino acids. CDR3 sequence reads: CASSIERLAGNTGELFF. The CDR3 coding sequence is TGTGCCAGTAGTATAGAAAGACTAGCGGGGAACACCGGGGAGCTGTTTTTT. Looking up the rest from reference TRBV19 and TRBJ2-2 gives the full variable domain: DGGITQSPKYLFRKEGQNVTLSCEQNLNHDAMYWYRQDPGQGLRLIYYSQIVNDFQKGDIAEGYSVSREKKESFPLTVTSAQKNPTAFYLCASSIERLAGNTGELFFGEGSRLTVL.

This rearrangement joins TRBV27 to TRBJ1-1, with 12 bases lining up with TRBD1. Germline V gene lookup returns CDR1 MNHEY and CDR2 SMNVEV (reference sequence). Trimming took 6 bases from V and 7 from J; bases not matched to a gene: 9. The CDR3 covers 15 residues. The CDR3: CASSPGTGGSNEAFF. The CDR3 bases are TGTGCCAGCAGCCCCGGGACAGGGGGCTCTAATGAAGCTTTCTTT.

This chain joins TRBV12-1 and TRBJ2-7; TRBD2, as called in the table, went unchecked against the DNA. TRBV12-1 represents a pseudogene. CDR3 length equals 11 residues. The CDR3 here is CARRGGTEQYF. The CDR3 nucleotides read TGTGCCAGGAGGGGGGGAACCGAGCAGTACTTC.

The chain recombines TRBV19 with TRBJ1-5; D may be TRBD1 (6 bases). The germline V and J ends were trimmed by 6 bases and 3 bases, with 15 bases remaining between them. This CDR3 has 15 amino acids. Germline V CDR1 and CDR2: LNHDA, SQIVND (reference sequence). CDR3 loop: CASSTTGSLNQPQHF. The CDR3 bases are TGTGCCAGTAGCACGACAGGTTCCCTCAATCAGCCCCAGCATTTT.

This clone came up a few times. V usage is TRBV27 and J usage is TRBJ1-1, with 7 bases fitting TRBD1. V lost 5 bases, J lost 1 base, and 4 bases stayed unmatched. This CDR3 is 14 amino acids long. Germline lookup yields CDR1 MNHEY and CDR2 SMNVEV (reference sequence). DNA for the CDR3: TGTGCCAGCAGTCCGGACAGGAAGAACACTGAAGCTTTCTTT. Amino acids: CASSPDRKNTEAFF.

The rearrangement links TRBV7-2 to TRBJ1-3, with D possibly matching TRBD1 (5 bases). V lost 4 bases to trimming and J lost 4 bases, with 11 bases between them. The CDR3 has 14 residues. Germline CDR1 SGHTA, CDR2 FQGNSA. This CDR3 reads CASSSPTEGNTIYF. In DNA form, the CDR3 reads TGTGCCAGCAGCTCGCCGACAGAAGGAAACACCATATATTTT.